These 21 T cell receptor beta chains were all obtained from the same sample, sequenced in a study of shared clonotypes between healthy human individuals. The protocol was immunoSEQ multiplex PCR, while the TCRdb copy is restricted to in-frame clones and leaves out a portion. The sample lists hundreds of thousands of clones; roughly 79% were seen once. The sequencing input was PBMCs. The receptors were gathered from a woman in her thirties or forties in good health. Some clones in this sample may be carry-over from other donors' samples.

The chain recombines TRBV2 with TRBJ2-2; TRBD2 might be the D (6 bases). Deletions cut 3 bases from V and 3 bases from J, with 8 bases between. The CDR3 runs 14 residues. Germline CDR1 and CDR2: SNHLY and FYNNEI. CDR3 nucleotide sequence: TGTGCCAGCAGTGATCGGAGGGACACCGGGGAGCTGTTTTTT. Residues: CASSDRRDTGELFF.

The V gene is TRBV5-4, the J gene TRBJ1-1; TRBD1 agrees at 7 bases. The germline CDR1 and CDR2 sequences are SGHNT and YYREEE (reference sequence). J lost 4 bases, V lost 4 bases, and 7 bases had no gene match. The CDR3 totals 14 residues. CDR3 DNA: TGTGCCAGCAGCCGGGACAGCCGGAGCACTGAAGCTTTCTTT. It is translated as CASSRDSRSTEAFF.

This clone showed up just a few times. This rearrangement joins TRBV18 to TRBJ2-1; the D gene is possibly TRBD2 (5 bases). The CDR3 is 11 residues long. The germline V gene encodes CDR1 KGHSH and CDR2 LQKENI. V shed 6 bases and J shed 8 bases, with 8 bases lying between them. In DNA form, the CDR3 reads TGTGCCAGCTCCGAGGGCGATGAGCAGTTCTTC. Protein sequence: CASSEGDEQFF. Supplemented by reference TRBV18 and TRBJ2-1, the full variable domain reads NAGVMQNPRHLVRRRGQEARLRCSPMKGHSHVYWYRQLPEEGLKFMVYLQKENIIDESGMPKERFSAEFPKEGPSILRIQQVVRGDSAAYFCASSEGDEQFFGPGTRLTVL.

CDR3 residues: CASSQRQAHAYEQYF. The CDR3 nucleotides are TGTGCCAGCAGCCAGAGACAGGCCCACGCCTACGAGCAGTACTTC. J is TRBJ2-7 and V is TRBV6-1; weak D call: TRBD1 (6 bases). Germline CDR1 is MNHNS and CDR2 is SASEGT. V shed 6 bases and J shed 2 bases, with 17 bases lying between them. The CDR3 runs to 15 residues.

The V and J genes are TRBV13 and TRBJ1-2; TRBD1 might be the D (6 bases). The V and J ends lost 0 bases and 4 bases respectively, with 9 bases between them. The CDR3 is 14 residues long. CDR1 PRHDT and CDR2 FYEKMQ come from the germline V gene (reference sequence). Here the CDR3 reads CASSLGQGLYGYTF. CDR3 sequence (DNA): TGTGCCAGCAGCTTAGGACAGGGCCTCTATGGCTACACCTTC.

The genes are TRBV14 and TRBJ2-1; D is uncertain. This CDR3 comprises 15 residues. In germline, CDR1 is SGHDN, CDR2 FVKESK. The V end lost 1 base, the J end lost 3 bases, and 10 bases lay between the germline ends. For the CDR3, the DNA is TGTGCCAGCAGCCAAGGGAACTTAATCTACAATGAGCAGTTCTTC. Residues: CASSQGNLIYNEQFF.

As concerns this clone: The sample carries other DNA sequences with the same CDR3. The genes are TRBV5-1 and TRBJ2-7; D perhaps matches TRBD2 (5 bases). V lost 4 bases to trimming and J lost 3 bases, with 11 bases between them. Germline lookup yields CDR1 SGHRS and CDR2 YFSETQ. The CDR3 is 13 amino acids. The CDR3 nucleotides are TGCGCCAGCAGCCCGGGAACTCTCTACGAGCAGTACTTC. Encoded protein: CASSPGTLYEQYF.

This clone was counted at least ten times. The chain links TRBV11-2 to TRBJ2-1; D possibly corresponds to TRBD1 (5 bases). The CDR3 is made up of 12 amino acids. Germline CDR1 is SGHAT and CDR2 is FQNNGV. Trimming cost V 5 bases and J 13 bases, with 15 bases left between them. CDR3 nucleotide sequence: TGTGCCAGCAGCCCTTGGGGCGGTATTCAGTTCTTC. Its protein is CASSPWGGIQFF.

This clone appeared once. The V and J genes are TRBV28 and TRBJ1-1; D is perhaps TRBD1 (5 bases). V lost 1 base and J lost 11, with 11 bases in between. The CDR3 has 12 residues. Germline V gene data show CDR1 as MDHEN and CDR2 as SYDVKM. CDR3 amino acids: CASSLSRGWAFF. The CDR3 DNA reads TGTGCCAGCAGTTTATCTCGGGGGTGGGCTTTCTTT.

The V call is TRBV11-2, the J call TRBJ1-2, with 8 nucleotides matching TRBD1. Germline V gene lookup returns CDR1 SGHAT and CDR2 FQNNGV. This CDR3 spans 14 amino acids. Trimming cost V 1 base and J 8 bases; bases outside gene matches: 6. The CDR3: CASSLGVTGAGYTF. The CDR3 coding sequence is TGTGCCAGCAGCTTAGGCGTGACAGGGGCGGGCTACACCTTC.

As for this clone: At one of its ends the junction is not consistent with the germline gene, which may arise from a read error. This chain uses TRBV6-1 with TRBJ2-3; D is unclear. The germline CDR1 and CDR2 sequences are MNHNS and SASEGT. There are 13 residues in the CDR3. CDR3 region: CSSNSLFTYTQYF. CDR3 nucleotide sequence: TGTTCCAGCAACAGCCTATTCACATATACGCAGTATTTT.

This clone was seen at least ten times. This sequence joins TRBV10-3 and TRBJ2-2; D unresolved. The V gene lost 3 bases and the J gene lost 6 bases, with 11 bases spanning the gap. The CDR3 sequence is 14 residues long. Germline values: CDR1 ENHRY, CDR2 SYGVKD. CDR3: CAISEFEDSGELFF. As DNA, the CDR3 is TGTGCCATCAGTGAATTCGAGGATTCCGGGGAGCTGTTTTTT.

V and J are TRBV18 and TRBJ2-5; TRBD2 might be the D (5 bases). This CDR3 has 13 residues. The V end was cut by 3 bases, the J end by 5 bases, with 10 bases between. The germline V gene encodes CDR1 KGHSH and CDR2 LQKENI. The CDR3 DNA reads TGTGCCAGCTCACCTTCCCGCGGGGAGACCCAGTACTTC. Translation gives CASSPSRGETQYF. Full variable domain (missing parts from reference TRBV18 and TRBJ2-5): NAGVMQNPRHLVRRRGQEARLRCSPMKGHSHVYWYRQLPEEGLKFMVYLQKENIIDESGMPKERFSAEFPKEGPSILRIQQVVRGDSAAYFCASSPSRGETQYFGPGTRLLVL.

As to this clone: At one boundary the junction diverges from the germline segment, which might be a read error. The CDR3 protein is CVWSSNEQYF. Written as DNA, the CDR3 is TGTGTCTGGAGTTCCAATGAGCAGTACTTC. The chain has TRBV30 and TRBJ2-7; no clear D gene. The CDR3 has 10 residues. Germline loops: CDR1 GTSNPN, CDR2 SVGIG (reference sequence).

The chain is built from TRBV4-1 and TRBJ2-2; D uncertain. The CDR3 consists of 17 residues. The germline CDR1 and CDR2 sequences are MGHRA and YSYEKL. Trimming cost V 2 bases and J 2 bases, with 15 bases left between them. CDR3 sequence (DNA): TGCGCCAGCAGCCAAATCTTGGCACTGTCAAACACCGGGGAGCTGTTTTTT. Its translation: CASSQILALSNTGELFF.

This chain uses TRBV30 with TRBJ1-6, with TRBD1 as a possible D gene (5 bases). The V end was cut by 3 bases, the J end by 9 bases, with 15 bases between. CDR3 size: 14 residues. Germline-derived CDR1 and CDR2 are GTSNPN and SVGIG (reference sequence). The CDR3 reads CAWRGGGLASPLHF. The CDR3 region has the DNA TGTGCCTGGAGGGGCGGGGGGTTGGCTTCACCCCTCCACTTT.

This chain connects TRBV6-5 to TRBJ2-7; tentative D call: TRBD2 (6 bases). The CDR3 has 13 residues. The V and J ends lost 6 bases and 7 bases respectively, with 16 bases between them. Germline CDR1 and CDR2: MNHEY and SVGAGI. CDR3 region: CASRNGRGREQYF. The CDR3 DNA reads as TGTGCCAGCAGAAACGGGCGGGGCAGGGAGCAGTACTTC.

This clone was counted a single time. The V call is TRBV7-9, the J call TRBJ2-1; the match to TRBD2 covers 7 bases. V shed 2 bases and J 4 bases; nucleotides not matched to a gene: 8. Germline V gives CDR1 SEHNR, CDR2 FQNEAQ (reference sequence). The CDR3 is 16 residues long. CDR3 DNA sequence: TGTGCCAGCAGCTTAATTGCGGGAGATGAGTACAATGAGCAGTTCTTC. This sequence encodes CASSLIAGDEYNEQFF.

This rearrangement joins TRBV6-6 to TRBJ2-4; D gene ambiguous. V was clipped by 2 bases and J by 1 base, with 3 bases between them. CDR1 is MNHNY, CDR2 SVGAGI, per germline (reference sequence). The CDR3 is 13 amino acids. CDR3 loop: CASSYAAKNIQYF. CDR3 in DNA: TGTGCCAGCAGTTACGCTGCCAAAAACATTCAGTACTTC.

This chain links TRBV18 with TRBJ2-3; 7 nucleotides match TRBD2. CDR3 length equals 14 residues. Germline V gives CDR1 KGHSH, CDR2 LQKENI. Trimming took 3 bases from V and 4 from J; bases not matched to a gene: 4. CDR3 amino acids: CASSPEGGADTQYF. CDR3 coding DNA: TGTGCCAGCTCACCGGAGGGAGGGGCAGATACGCAGTATTTT.

This rearrangement joins TRBV30 to TRBJ2-2; D unclear. Looked up from germline, CDR1 is GTSNPN and CDR2 is SVGIG (reference sequence). V lost 0 bases and J lost 6, with 2 bases in between. CDR3 size: 11 residues. This CDR3 is CAWSVPGELFF. CDR3 DNA: TGTGCCTGGAGTGTACCCGGGGAGCTGTTTTTT. The variable domain in full, completed from reference TRBV30 and TRBJ2-2, reads SQTIHQWPATLVQPVGSPLSLECTVEGTSNPNLYWYRQAAGRGLQLLFYSVGIGQISSEVPQNLSASRPQDRQFILSSKKLLLSDSGFYLCAWSVPGELFFGEGSRLTVL.